One sample yielded the 5 T cell receptor beta chains listed below, sequenced in a study of blood T cell repertoires in COVID-19. Data came from immunoSEQ multiplex PCR; TCRdb stores just in-frame clones and leaves some out. The profile shows approximately 100,000 clones, 84% of them singletons. The sample was peripheral blood. All receptors come from a man between 60 and 75 years old with acute or convalescent COVID-19.

The gene calls are TRBV3-1 (or the pseudogene TRBV3-2) and TRBJ1-3; D gene unclear. The CDR3 contains 11 residues. CDR1 and CDR2 from the germline V gene are LGHDT and YNNKEL (reference sequence). Trimming took 5 bases from V and 7 from J, leaving 6 bases between them. The CDR3 loop is CASSSGNTIYF. CDR3 in DNA: TGTGCCAGCAGCTCCGGGAACACCATATATTTT.

The rearrangement uses TRBV28 and TRBJ2-3; no reliable D call. V was cut by 4 bases and J by 4 bases, with 9 bases left in between. This CDR3 has 13 residues. Germline values: CDR1 MDHEN, CDR2 SYDVKM. CDR3 region: CASSWAAPDTQYF. In nucleotides, the CDR3 is TGTGCCAGCAGTTGGGCCGCTCCAGATACGCAGTATTTT. Using reference TRBV28 and TRBJ2-3 for the parts outside the CDR3, the full variable domain is DVKVTQSSRYLVKRTGEKVFLECVQDMDHENMFWYRQDPGLGLRLIYFSYDVKMKEKGDIPEGYSVSREKKERFSLILESASTNQTSMYLCASSWAAPDTQYFGPGTRLTVL.

This chain uses TRBV2 with TRBJ1-2; 8 positions agree with TRBD1. CDR3 size: 14 residues. Germline CDR1 and CDR2: SNHLY and FYNNEI. V gave up 0 bases and J gave up 8 bases; unmatched junction bases: 5. The CDR3 loop reads CASSEARQGNGYTF. Here the CDR3 DNA reads TGTGCCAGCAGTGAAGCCCGACAGGGGAACGGCTACACCTTC.

The chain links TRBV7-2 to TRBJ2-7, with D possibly being TRBD1 (7 bases). Trimming stripped 1 base from V and 3 bases from J, with 16 bases between. This CDR3 region has 16 residues. Germline V lookup: CDR1 SGHTA, CDR2 FQGNSA. The CDR3 sequence: CASSLGRGLVVYEQYF. CDR3 in DNA: TGTGCCAGCAGCTTAGGGAGGGGGCTGGTAGTCTACGAGCAGTACTTC.

This chain joins TRBV6-6 and TRBJ2-3, with D perhaps matching TRBD2 (5 bases). This CDR3 region has 15 residues. The V end lost 5 bases, the J end lost 7 bases, and 19 bases lay between the germline ends. Germline values: CDR1 MNHNY, CDR2 SVGAGI (reference sequence). CDR3 sequence: CASSTQEGRWNTQYF. CDR3 bases: TGTGCCAGCAGTACACAAGAGGGAAGGTGGAATACGCAGTATTTT.